Here is one T cell receptor (beta chain) with its context. The data stem from a study of shared clonotypes between healthy human individuals. CDR1 is SGHVS, CDR2 FQNEAQ, per germline. CDR3 length: 14 amino acids. V was trimmed by 2 bases and J by 4 bases, leaving 11 bases between them. The protocol was immunoSEQ multiplex PCR, while the TCRdb copy is restricted to in-frame clones and leaves out a portion. The sample yields about 2.4 million clones, over 85% seen once. Naive CD4+ cells were CD45RA-selected; the remaining cells were memory. The TCR comes from a man aged 18-30 years in good health. Some clones in this sample may be carry-over from other donors' samples. Sequencing was performed on naive CD4+ T cells from PBMCs. Described subset: CD45RA+ positively selected. V usage is TRBV7-8 and J usage is TRBJ1-1, with D perhaps TRBD1 (6 bases). CDR3 bases: TGTGCCAGCAGCTTATTACAGGGCCCCACTGAAGCTTTCTTT. Its translation is CASSLLQGPTEAFF.